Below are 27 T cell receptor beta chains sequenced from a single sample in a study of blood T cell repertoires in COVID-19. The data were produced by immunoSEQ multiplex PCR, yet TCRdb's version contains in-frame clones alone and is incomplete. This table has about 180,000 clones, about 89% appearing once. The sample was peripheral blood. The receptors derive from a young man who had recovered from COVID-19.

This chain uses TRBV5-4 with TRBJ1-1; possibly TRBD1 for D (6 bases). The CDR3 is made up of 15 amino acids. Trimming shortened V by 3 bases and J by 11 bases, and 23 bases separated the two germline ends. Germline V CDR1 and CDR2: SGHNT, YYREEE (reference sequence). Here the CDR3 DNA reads TGTGCCAGCAGCTCGACTTCGGACAGCCTTCGGCGGGCTTTCTTT. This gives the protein CASSSTSDSLRRAFF.

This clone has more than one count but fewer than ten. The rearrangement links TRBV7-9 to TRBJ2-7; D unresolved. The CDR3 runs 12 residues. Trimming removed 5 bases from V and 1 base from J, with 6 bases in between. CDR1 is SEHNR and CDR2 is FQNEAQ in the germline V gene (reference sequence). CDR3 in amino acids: CASSIVSYEQYF. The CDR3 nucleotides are TGTGCCAGCAGCATCGTTTCCTACGAGCAGTACTTC.

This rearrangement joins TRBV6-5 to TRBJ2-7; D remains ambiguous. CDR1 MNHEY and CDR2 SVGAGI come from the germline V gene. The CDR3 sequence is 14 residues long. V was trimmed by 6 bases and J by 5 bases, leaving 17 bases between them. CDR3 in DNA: TGTGCCAGCAGCGCAGGTTCGGCGCAGAACGAGCAGTACTTC. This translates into CASSAGSAQNEQYF.

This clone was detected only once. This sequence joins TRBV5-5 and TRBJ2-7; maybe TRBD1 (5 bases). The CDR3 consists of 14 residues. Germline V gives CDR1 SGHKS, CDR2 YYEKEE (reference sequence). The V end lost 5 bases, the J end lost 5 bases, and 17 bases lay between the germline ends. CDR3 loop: CASSHADTVDEQYF. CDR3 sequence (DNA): TGTGCCAGCAGTCACGCGGACACTGTGGACGAGCAGTACTTC.

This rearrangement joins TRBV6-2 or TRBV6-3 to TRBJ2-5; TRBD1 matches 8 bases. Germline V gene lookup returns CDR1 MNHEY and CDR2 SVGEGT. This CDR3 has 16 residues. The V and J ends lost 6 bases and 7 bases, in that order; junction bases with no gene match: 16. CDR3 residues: CASSPGDRPPRWTQYF. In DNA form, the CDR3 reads TGTGCCAGCAGCCCGGGGGACAGGCCGCCTAGGTGGACCCAGTACTTC.

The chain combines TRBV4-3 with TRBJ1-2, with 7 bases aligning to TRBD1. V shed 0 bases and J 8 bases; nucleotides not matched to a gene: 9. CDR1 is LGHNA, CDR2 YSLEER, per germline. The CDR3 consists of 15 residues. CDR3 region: CASSQEFDRVRGYTF. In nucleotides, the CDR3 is TGCGCCAGCAGCCAAGAATTCGACAGGGTGCGCGGCTACACCTTC.

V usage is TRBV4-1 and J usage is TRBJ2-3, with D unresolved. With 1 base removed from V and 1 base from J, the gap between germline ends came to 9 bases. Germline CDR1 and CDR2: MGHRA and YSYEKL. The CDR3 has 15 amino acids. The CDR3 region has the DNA TGCGCCAGCAGCCAAGTCCTTTCCCGCACAGATACGCAGTATTTT. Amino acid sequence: CASSQVLSRTDTQYF.

Written as DNA, the CDR3 is TGCAGCGTTGCCGGGATGGACGGTGGAAACACCATATATTTT. It yields the protein CSVAGMDGGNTIYF. This chain joins TRBV29-1 and TRBJ1-3; D remains ambiguous. The CDR3 is 14 residues long. The V end lost 4 bases, the J end lost 3 bases, and 13 bases lay between the germline ends. The germline V gene encodes CDR1 SQVTM and CDR2 ANQGSEA.

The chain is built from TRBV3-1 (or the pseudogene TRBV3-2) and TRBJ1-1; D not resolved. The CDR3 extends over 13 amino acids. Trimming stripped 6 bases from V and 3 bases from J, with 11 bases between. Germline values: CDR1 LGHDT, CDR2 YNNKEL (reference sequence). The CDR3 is CASSSVFYTEAFF. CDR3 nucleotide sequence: TGTGCCAGCAGTTCAGTTTTTTACACTGAAGCTTTCTTT.

The CDR3 DNA sequence: TGTGCCAGCAGCAAATCGGCGGGGAGCGGGAGACACTACGAGCAGTACTTC. Encoded protein: CASSKSAGSGRHYEQYF. The chain links TRBV21-1 to TRBJ2-7; the table gives TRBD2 as D, unverified against the DNA. TRBV21-1 is assigned pseudogene status. The CDR3 covers 17 residues.

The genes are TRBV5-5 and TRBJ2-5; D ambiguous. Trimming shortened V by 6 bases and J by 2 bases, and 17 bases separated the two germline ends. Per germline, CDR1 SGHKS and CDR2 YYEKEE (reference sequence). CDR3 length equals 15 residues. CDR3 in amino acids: CASTPLRGMQETQYF. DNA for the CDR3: TGTGCCAGCACCCCCCTGCGCGGAATGCAAGAGACCCAGTACTTC.

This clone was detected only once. The CDR3 DNA follows: TGCAGCGTTGAAGATCGCCAAGGGACAGGGGGTTCCTACGAGCAGTACTTC. Translated, it gives CSVEDRQGTGGSYEQYF. The chain recombines TRBV29-1 with TRBJ2-7; the match to TRBD1 covers 11 bases. The CDR3 has 17 amino acids. The J segment lost 1 base and the V segment lost 0 bases, leaving 8 bases of the junction unmatched. Per the germline V gene, CDR1 is SQVTM and CDR2 is ANQGSEA.

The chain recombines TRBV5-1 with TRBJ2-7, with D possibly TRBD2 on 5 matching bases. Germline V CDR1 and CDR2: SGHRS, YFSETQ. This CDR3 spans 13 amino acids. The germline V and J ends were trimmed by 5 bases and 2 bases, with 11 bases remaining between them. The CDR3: CASRERSPYEQYF. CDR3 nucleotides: TGCGCCAGCAGGGAGCGGAGCCCCTACGAGCAGTACTTC.

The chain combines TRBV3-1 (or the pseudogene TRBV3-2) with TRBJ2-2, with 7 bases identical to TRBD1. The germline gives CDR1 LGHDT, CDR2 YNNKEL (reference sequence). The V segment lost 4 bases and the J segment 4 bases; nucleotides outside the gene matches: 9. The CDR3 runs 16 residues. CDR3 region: CASSLTPGGVTGELFF. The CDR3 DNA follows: TGTGCCAGCAGCCTCACGCCAGGGGGTGTCACCGGGGAGCTGTTTTTT.

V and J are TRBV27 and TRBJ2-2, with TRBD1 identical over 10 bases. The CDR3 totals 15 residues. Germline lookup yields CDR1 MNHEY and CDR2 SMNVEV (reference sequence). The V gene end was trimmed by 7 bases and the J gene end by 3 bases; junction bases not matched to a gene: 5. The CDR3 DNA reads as TGTGCCAGCACTCGGACAGGGGGGTACACCGGGGAGCTGTTTTTT. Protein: CASTRTGGYTGELFF.

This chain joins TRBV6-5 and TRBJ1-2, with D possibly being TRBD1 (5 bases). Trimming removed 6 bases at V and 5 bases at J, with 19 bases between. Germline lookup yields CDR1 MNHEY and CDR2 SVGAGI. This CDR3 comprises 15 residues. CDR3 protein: CASRNPGLLGYGYTF. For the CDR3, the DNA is TGTGCCAGCAGGAATCCGGGACTCCTTGGGTATGGCTACACCTTC.

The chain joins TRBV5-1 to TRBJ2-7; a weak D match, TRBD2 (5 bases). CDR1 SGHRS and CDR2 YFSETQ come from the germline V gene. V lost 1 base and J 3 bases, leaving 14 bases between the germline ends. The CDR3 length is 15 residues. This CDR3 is CASSLMGAALYEQYF. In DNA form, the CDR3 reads TGCGCCAGCAGCTTGATGGGAGCGGCCCTCTACGAGCAGTACTTC.

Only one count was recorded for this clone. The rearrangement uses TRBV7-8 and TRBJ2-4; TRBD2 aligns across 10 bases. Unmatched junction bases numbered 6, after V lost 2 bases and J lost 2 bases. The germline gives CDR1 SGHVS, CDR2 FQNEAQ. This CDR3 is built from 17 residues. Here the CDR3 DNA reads TGTGCCAGCAGCTTACAATTGACTAGCGGGTCCAAAAACATTCAGTACTTC. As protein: CASSLQLTSGSKNIQYF.

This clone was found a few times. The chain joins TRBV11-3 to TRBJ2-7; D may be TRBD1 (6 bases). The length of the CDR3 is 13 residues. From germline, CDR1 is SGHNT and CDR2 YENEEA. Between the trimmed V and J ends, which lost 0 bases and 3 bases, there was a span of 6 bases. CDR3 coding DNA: TGTGCCAGCAGCTTAGACAGGGGCTACGAGCAGTACTTC. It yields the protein CASSLDRGYEQYF.

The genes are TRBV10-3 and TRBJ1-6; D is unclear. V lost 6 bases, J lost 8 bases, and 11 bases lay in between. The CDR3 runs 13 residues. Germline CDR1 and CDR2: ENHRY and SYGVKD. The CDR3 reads CAISPRLDSPLHF. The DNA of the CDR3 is TGTGCCATCAGCCCCCGGTTGGATTCACCCCTCCACTTT.

The CDR3 sequence: CASSANGYGYTF. CDR3 DNA: TGTGCCAGCAGCGCGAACGGTTATGGCTACACCTTC. This chain links TRBV6-5 with TRBJ1-2; no clear D gene. V shed 6 bases and J shed 5 bases, with 10 bases lying between them. Germline CDR1 reads MNHEY; CDR2 reads SVGAGI. The CDR3 is made up of 12 amino acids.

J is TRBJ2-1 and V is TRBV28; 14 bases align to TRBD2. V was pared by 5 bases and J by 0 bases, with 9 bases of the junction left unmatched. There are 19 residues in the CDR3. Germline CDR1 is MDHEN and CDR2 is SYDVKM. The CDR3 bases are TGTGCCAGCAGTCACCCCGGGACTAGCGGGGGAAGCTCCTACAATGAGCAGTTCTTC. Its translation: CASSHPGTSGGSSYNEQFF.

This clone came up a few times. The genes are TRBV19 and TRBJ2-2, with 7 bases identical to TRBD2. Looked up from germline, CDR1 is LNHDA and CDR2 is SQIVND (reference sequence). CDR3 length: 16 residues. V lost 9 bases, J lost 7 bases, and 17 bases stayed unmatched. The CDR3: CASTPRTAGVHGELFF. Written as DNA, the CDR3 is TGTGCCAGCACCCCAAGGACTGCGGGAGTGCACGGGGAGCTGTTTTTT.

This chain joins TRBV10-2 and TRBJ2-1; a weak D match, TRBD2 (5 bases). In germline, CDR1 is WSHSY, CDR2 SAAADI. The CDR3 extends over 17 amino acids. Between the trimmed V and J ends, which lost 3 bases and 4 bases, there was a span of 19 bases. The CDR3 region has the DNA TGCGCCAGCAGTGATAAGTTACGGGGTGGGGTTTACAATGAGCAGTTCTTC. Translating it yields CASSDKLRGGVYNEQFF.

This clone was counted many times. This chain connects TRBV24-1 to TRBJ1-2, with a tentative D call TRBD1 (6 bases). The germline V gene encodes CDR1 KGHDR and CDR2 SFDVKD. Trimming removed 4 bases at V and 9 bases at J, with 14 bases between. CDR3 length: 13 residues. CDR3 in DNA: TGTGCCACCAGTGACTCAGGGGTGATGAGCTACACCTTC. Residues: CATSDSGVMSYTF.

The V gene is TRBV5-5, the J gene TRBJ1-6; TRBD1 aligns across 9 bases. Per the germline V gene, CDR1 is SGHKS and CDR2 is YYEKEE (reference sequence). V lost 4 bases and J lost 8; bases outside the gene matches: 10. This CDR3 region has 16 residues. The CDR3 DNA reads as TGTGCCAGCAGCCAGCCGGACAGGGGAAGATATTCACCCCTCCACTTT. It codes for CASSQPDRGRYSPLHF.

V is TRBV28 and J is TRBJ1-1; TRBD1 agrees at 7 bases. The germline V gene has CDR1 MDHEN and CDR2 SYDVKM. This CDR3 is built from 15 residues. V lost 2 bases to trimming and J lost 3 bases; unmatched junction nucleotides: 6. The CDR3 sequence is CASSLRGPGYTEAFF. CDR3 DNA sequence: TGTGCCAGCAGTTTAAGGGGGCCAGGGTACACTGAAGCTTTCTTT.